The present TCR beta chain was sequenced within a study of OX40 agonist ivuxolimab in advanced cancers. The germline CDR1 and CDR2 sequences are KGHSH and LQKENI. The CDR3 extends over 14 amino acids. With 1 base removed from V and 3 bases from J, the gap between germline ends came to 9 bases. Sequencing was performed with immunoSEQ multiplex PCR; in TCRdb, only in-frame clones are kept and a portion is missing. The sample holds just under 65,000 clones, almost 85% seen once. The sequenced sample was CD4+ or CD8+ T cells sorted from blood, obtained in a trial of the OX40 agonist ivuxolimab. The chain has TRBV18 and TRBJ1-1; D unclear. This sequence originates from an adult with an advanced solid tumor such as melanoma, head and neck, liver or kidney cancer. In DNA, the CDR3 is TGTGCCAGCTCACCACGGCAGGAACACACTGAAGCTTTCTTT. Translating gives CASSPRQEHTEAFF. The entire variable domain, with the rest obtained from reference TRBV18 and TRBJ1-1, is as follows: NAGVMQNPRHLVRRRGQEARLRCSPMKGHSHVYWYRQLPEEGLKFMVYLQKENIIDESGMPKERFSAEFPKEGPSILRIQQVVRGDSAAYFCASSPRQEHTEAFFGQGTRLTVV.